The clone carrying this TCR beta chain was detected a few times. Authors' data handling: Reference gene primer amplification in the assay estimated nucleated cell counts. Here immunoSEQ multiplex PCR was the method, and the copy in TCRdb shows in-frame clones only, minus some. That table is the source of V, J and clone size, and D and trimming were worked out from the DNA. The data hold about 400,000 clones, with over 75% observed a single time. The sample is drawn from a study of blood T cell repertoires in COVID-19. Participants reported their clinical history, and cohort assignment relied on those reports. The CDR3 has 15 residues. J gave up 3 bases and V 0 bases, and 6 bases lay outside the gene matches. Germline CDR1 reads GTSNPN; CDR2 reads SVGIG (reference sequence).

The source is a woman in her twenties or thirties with acute COVID-19. Sequences were obtained from PBMCs or T cells enriched from blood (not recorded which). This chain links TRBV30 with TRBJ2-7, with 9 bases lining up with TRBD1. CDR3: CAWSVRGQGNYEQYF. The CDR3 coding sequence is TGTGCCTGGAGTGTACGGGGACAGGGAAACTACGAGCAGTACTTC. The entire variable domain, with the rest obtained from reference TRBV30 and TRBJ2-7, is as follows: SQTIHQWPATLVQPVGSPLSLECTVEGTSNPNLYWYRQAAGRGLQLLFYSVGIGQISSEVPQNLSASRPQDRQFILSSKKLLLSDSGFYLCAWSVRGQGNYEQYFGPGTRLTVT.